This TCR beta chain appears in the sequencing data of a study of PD-L1 blockade in urothelial cancer. Study at large: Starting around 2014, patients were given atezolizumab (1,200 mg intravenously every 3 weeks). From 0 to 3 prior chemotherapy regimens had been given to the patients. Blood underwent analysis 3 weeks (second dose) and 6 weeks after treatment began.

The V gene's germline CDR1 is MNHNY and CDR2 SVGAGI (reference sequence). Trimming stripped 0 bases from V and 0 bases from J, with 5 bases between. The CDR3 is 14 amino acids. Measured with immunoSEQ multiplex PCR; TCRdb has only the in-frame clones, and not every one. The table lists about 35,000 clones, about 80% of them singletons, with 3.5% in the top ten. The TCR was taken from a man between 65 and 85 years old with urothelial cancer. The sequenced sample was PBMCs, obtained around atezolizumab (anti-PD-L1) treatment. The chain is built from TRBV6-6 and TRBJ1-1; D is ambiguous. CDR3 loop: CASSYSSVNTEAFF. CDR3 coding DNA: TGTGCCAGCAGTTACTCGTCAGTGAACACTGAAGCTTTCTTT.